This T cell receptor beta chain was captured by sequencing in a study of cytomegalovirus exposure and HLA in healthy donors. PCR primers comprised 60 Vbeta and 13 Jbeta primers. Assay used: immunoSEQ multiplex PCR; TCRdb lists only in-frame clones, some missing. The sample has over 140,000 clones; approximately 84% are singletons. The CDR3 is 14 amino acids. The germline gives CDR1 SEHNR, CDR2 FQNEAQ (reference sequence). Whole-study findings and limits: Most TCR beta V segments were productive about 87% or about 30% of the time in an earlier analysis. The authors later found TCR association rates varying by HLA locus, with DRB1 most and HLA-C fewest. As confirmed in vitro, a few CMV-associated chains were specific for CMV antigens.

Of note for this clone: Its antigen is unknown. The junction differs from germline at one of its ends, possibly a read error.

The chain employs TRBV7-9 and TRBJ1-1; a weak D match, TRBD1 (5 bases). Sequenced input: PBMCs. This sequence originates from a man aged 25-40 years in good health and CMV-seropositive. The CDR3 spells CSSKESGGNTEAFF. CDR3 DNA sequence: TGTTCCAGCAAGGAGTCGGGGGGGAACACTGAAGCTTTCTTT.